Following are 8 T cell receptor beta chains from one sample sequenced in a study of T cell repertoires in cytomegalovirus infection. TCRdb passed the reads through MiXCR, listing each CDR3 protein once. The sample lists about 570,000 distinct CDR3 sequences, approximately 40% seen once, with 48% in the top ten. These TCRs are of unknown antigen specificity. Here the sequenced sample was cultured PBMCs, taken from culture after CMV antigen stimulation. The source is a human donor in good health (CMV status not recorded). Some clones in this sample may be carry-over from other donors' samples.

The chain joins TRBV15 to TRBJ1-5; D is uncertain. V lost 0 bases, J lost 5 bases, and 8 bases lay in between. This CDR3 has 14 amino acids. Germline assignment: CDR1 LNHNV and CDR2 YYDKDF (reference sequence). This chain's CDR3 is CATSRDPDDQPQHF. In DNA form, the CDR3 reads TGTGCCACCAGCAGAGATCCGGACGATCAGCCCCAGCATTTT.

The gene calls are TRBV12-3 or TRBV12-4 and TRBJ2-1; perhaps TRBD1 as D (6 bases). The CDR3 totals 17 residues. V was clipped by 3 bases and J by 10 bases, with 25 bases between them. In DNA, the CDR3 is TGTGCCAGCAGTTTGTGGTCTTGGACAGAGTCGATAATGGAGCAGTTCTTC. It is translated as CASSLWSWTESIMEQFF.

This clonotype was counted between two and nine times. The rearrangement joins TRBV7-9 to TRBJ2-1; the D call may be TRBD1 or TRBD2 (5 bases each). The CDR3 consists of 14 residues. V dropped 8 bases and J dropped 0 bases, with 11 bases sitting between them. Germline-derived CDR1 and CDR2 are SEHNR and FQNEAQ (reference sequence). The CDR3 nucleotides are TGTGCCAGCCGGAGGACAAGCTCCTACAATGAGCAGTTCTTC. Translating it yields CASRRTSSYNEQFF.

V and J are TRBV28 and TRBJ2-7; D not certain. Trimming stripped 2 bases from V and 2 bases from J, with 10 bases between. Germline V lookup: CDR1 MDHEN, CDR2 SYDVKM. This CDR3 is 14 amino acids long. The CDR3 is CASSLGSLPYEQYF. CDR3 DNA: TGTGCCAGCAGTTTAGGCAGTTTGCCCTACGAGCAGTACTTC.

This clonotype was detected many times. The rearrangement links TRBV28 to TRBJ2-2; no reliable D call. The ends were cut back, 2 bases at V and 3 bases at J, with 7 bases in the middle. The CDR3 is 14 amino acids. The germline CDR1 and CDR2 sequences are MDHEN and SYDVKM. CDR3 sequence reads: CASSLGGYTGELFF. The CDR3 DNA follows: TGTGCCAGCAGTTTAGGCGGATACACCGGGGAGCTGTTTTTT. The full variable domain, in which reference TRBV28 and TRBJ2-2 provide the parts outside the CDR3, is DVKVTQSSRYLVKRTGEKVFLECVQDMDHENMFWYRQDPGLGLRLIYFSYDVKMKEKGDIPEGYSVSREKKERFSLILESASTNQTSMYLCASSLGGYTGELFFGEGSRLTVL.

This clonotype was seen repeatedly, ten times or more. This rearrangement joins TRBV7-2 to TRBJ1-4; TRBD1 might be the D (5 bases). The CDR3 has 16 residues. CDR1 and CDR2 from the germline V gene are SGHTA and FQGNSA. Between the trimmed V and J ends, which lost 5 bases and 8 bases, there was a span of 21 bases. CDR3 in amino acids: CASSLRVGGLREKLFF. DNA for the CDR3: TGTGCCAGCAGCCTAAGGGTTGGGGGGTTGAGGGAAAAACTGTTTTTT.

About this clonotype itself: With a much larger clone just one base away, this may be a read error. The chain carries TRBV7-2 and TRBJ2-5; tentatively, D is TRBD2 (5 bases). The CDR3 spans 11 residues. Germline assignment: CDR1 SGHTA and CDR2 FQGNSA. The CDR3 spells CASSAGETRYF. The CDR3 coding sequence is TGTGCCAGCAGCGCGGGCGAGACCCGGTACTTC.

There are many counts of this clonotype. This chain joins TRBV7-8 and TRBJ2-1; no reliable D call. CDR1 is SGHVS, CDR2 FQNEAQ, per germline. The CDR3 length is 12 residues. Trimming shortened V by 5 bases and J by 8 bases, and 10 bases separated the two germline ends. The CDR3 DNA reads TGTGCCAGCAGCCTAGGTTGGGATGAGCAGTTCTTC. Amino acid sequence: CASSLGWDEQFF.